One and the same sample provided the 23 T cell receptor beta chains below, sequenced in a study of blood T cell repertoires in COVID-19. Assay used: immunoSEQ multiplex PCR; TCRdb lists only in-frame clones, some missing. The data contain about 140,000 clones, 84% of them singletons. Source material: peripheral blood. These receptors were collected from a woman at least 80 years old in a cohort sampled during active or convalescent COVID-19.

The sample holds one count of this clone. This sequence joins TRBV14 and TRBJ2-7; TRBD1 is a possible D gene (5 bases). V lost 1 base and J lost 6, with 13 bases in between. The CDR3 length is 14 residues. Germline loops: CDR1 SGHDN, CDR2 FVKESK. The CDR3 nucleotides are TGTGCCAGCAGCCAAGTGTCCTTTAGGGGCGAGCAGTACTTC. It is translated as CASSQVSFRGEQYF.

J is TRBJ1-6 and V is TRBV11-2; D unclear. This CDR3 has 14 residues. CDR1 and CDR2 (germline): SGHAT, FQNNGV. Trimming left V 3 bases short and J 0 bases short, with 3 bases between. Here the CDR3 DNA reads TGTGCCAGCAGCTTCAGCTCCTATAATTCACCCCTCCACTTT. Encoded protein: CASSFSSYNSPLHF.

The chain couples TRBV29-1 to TRBJ2-5; 8 bases are a match to TRBD1. The ends lost 6 bases at V and 9 bases at J; junction bases unmatched: 18. The CDR3 loop spans 15 amino acids. Germline V gene data show CDR1 as SQVTM and CDR2 as ANQGSEA. The CDR3 DNA reads TGCAGCGTCAAACGCTTCACAGGGGGATCTTTGGCCCAGTACTTC. It is translated as CSVKRFTGGSLAQYF.

The rearrangement joins TRBV9 to TRBJ1-1; tentative D call: TRBD1 (5 bases). The germline gives CDR1 SGDLS, CDR2 YYNGEE. CDR3 length: 13 amino acids. The ends were cut back, 1 base at V and 5 bases at J, with 9 bases in the middle. CDR3 bases: TGTGCCAGCAGCGTAAGGGGAGGGACTGAAGCTTTCTTT. Amino acid sequence: CASSVRGGTEAFF.

The V gene is TRBV7-2, the J gene TRBJ2-5; 11 nucleotides agree with TRBD2. Germline CDR1 SGHTA, CDR2 FQGNSA. This CDR3 is built from 18 residues. V trimming: 4 bases; J trimming: 7 bases; junction bases outside the gene matches: 17. The CDR3 nucleotides read TGTGCCAGCAGCTCACGTCGTGGAGGTAGCGGGGGGGCTGGGACCCAGTACTTC. It translates to CASSSRRGGSGGAGTQYF.

The chain recombines TRBV11-2 with TRBJ2-3; TRBD2 is a possible D gene (5 bases). Per germline, CDR1 SGHAT and CDR2 FQNNGV. The V end was cut by 5 bases, the J end by 2 bases, with 17 bases between. The length of the CDR3 is 16 residues. The CDR3, as DNA: TGTGCCAGCAGCACCATCATAGCGTTGGACACAGATACGCAGTATTTT. Translating gives CASSTIIALDTDTQYF.

V is TRBV11-2 and J is TRBJ1-5, with D possibly being TRBD1 (6 bases). The germline gives CDR1 SGHAT, CDR2 FQNNGV. The CDR3 sequence is 15 residues long. V was shortened by 6 bases and J by 4 bases, with 16 bases between the two germline ends. The CDR3 sequence is CASSPGAFRNQPQHF. The CDR3 nucleotides read TGTGCCAGCAGTCCAGGGGCTTTTAGAAATCAGCCCCAGCATTTT.

This CDR3 is CASSQDRQKETQYF. CDR3 in DNA: TGTGCCAGCAGCCAAGACAGGCAGAAAGAGACCCAGTACTTC. This rearrangement joins TRBV4-2 to TRBJ2-5; D gene ambiguous. From germline, CDR1 is LGHNA and CDR2 YNFKEQ. V was cut by 0 bases and J by 3 bases, with 8 bases left in between. This CDR3 has 14 amino acids.

V gene TRBV11-3 combines with J gene TRBJ2-5; TRBD1 matches at 10 bases. The CDR3 covers 15 residues. Germline CDR1 reads SGHNT; CDR2 reads YENEEA. V lost 4 bases, J lost 5 bases, and 7 bases stayed unmatched. The CDR3 sequence: CASSSRQGAYETQYF. Here the CDR3 DNA reads TGTGCCAGCAGCTCCCGACAGGGGGCTTATGAGACCCAGTACTTC.

This rearrangement joins TRBV6-5 to TRBJ1-1; 9 nucleotides agree with TRBD1. CDR3 length: 14 residues. V gave up 6 bases and J gave up 3 bases; unmatched junction bases: 5. Germline V gives CDR1 MNHEY, CDR2 SVGAGI. This CDR3 is CASRTGGFDTEAFF. The CDR3 nucleotides read TGTGCCAGCAGAACAGGGGGCTTTGACACTGAAGCTTTCTTT.

This sequence joins TRBV27 and TRBJ2-5, with 11 bases lining up with TRBD1. The V gene end was trimmed by 2 bases and the J gene end by 4 bases; junction bases not matched to a gene: 0. Germline CDR1 MNHEY, CDR2 SMNVEV (reference sequence). This CDR3 has 14 residues. The CDR3, as DNA: TGTGCCAGCAGTTTAGGGACAGGGGGAGAGACCCAGTACTTC. Protein product: CASSLGTGGETQYF.

This CDR3 is CASSQPSTGLNTEAFF. CDR3 bases: TGTGCCAGCAGCCAGCCTAGCACAGGGCTGAACACTGAAGCTTTCTTT. V and J are TRBV3-1 (or the pseudogene TRBV3-2) and TRBJ1-1; weak D call: TRBD1 (6 bases). CDR3 size: 16 residues. V was cut by 3 bases and J by 0 bases, with 14 bases left in between. Germline V lookup: CDR1 LGHDT, CDR2 YNNKEL (reference sequence).

This clone was seen a few times. V gene TRBV6-2 or TRBV6-3 combines with J gene TRBJ1-5, with D possibly TRBD1 on 6 matching bases. This CDR3 has 15 amino acids. The ends were cut back, 2 bases at V and 6 bases at J, with 14 bases in the middle. The germline V gene has CDR1 MNHEY and CDR2 SVGEGT. CDR3 in amino acids: CASSYVQGRAQPQHF. CDR3 bases: TGTGCCAGCAGTTACGTCCAGGGGAGGGCTCAGCCCCAGCATTTT.

The CDR3: CASSGRGRGTGELFF. In nucleotides, the CDR3 is TGTGCCAGCAGCGGGCGGGGGAGAGGCACCGGGGAGCTGTTTTTT. V gene TRBV28 combines with J gene TRBJ2-2; 7 bases align to TRBD2. Germline V gene sequence: CDR1 MDHEN, CDR2 SYDVKM. This CDR3 has 15 residues. Unmatched junction bases numbered 8, after V lost 6 bases and J lost 4 bases.

The chain uses TRBV29-1 and TRBJ2-3, with a weak D call TRBD2 (6 bases). This CDR3 is built from 14 residues. CDR1 is SQVTM, CDR2 ANQGSEA, per germline. Trimming removed 7 bases from V and 3 bases from J, with 17 bases in between. As DNA, the CDR3 is TGCAGCGGGTGTATCGGGGGATGGACAGATACGCAGTATTTT. Encoded protein: CSGCIGGWTDTQYF.

This clone was seen only once. The chain employs TRBV9 and TRBJ1-2, with D perhaps TRBD1 (5 bases). CDR1 SGDLS and CDR2 YYNGEE come from the germline V gene. CDR3 length equals 14 residues. V shed 2 bases and J shed 1 base, with 9 bases lying between them. The DNA for the CDR3 is TGTGCCAGCAGCGTTCAGGGCGGTAACTATGGCTACACCTTC. Translated, it gives CASSVQGGNYGYTF.

The chain uses TRBV2 and TRBJ2-3, with D possibly TRBD2 on 5 matching bases. V was trimmed by 3 bases and J by 5 bases, leaving 15 bases between them. In germline, CDR1 is SNHLY, CDR2 FYNNEI. The CDR3 loop spans 15 amino acids. The CDR3 is CASSEALAGGDTQYF. The CDR3 DNA is TGTGCCAGCAGTGAGGCCCTAGCCGGTGGAGATACGCAGTATTTT.

As DNA, the CDR3 is TGTGCCAGCAGCTCCGGACAGGGGGCGGACACTGAAGCTTTCTTT. This encodes CASSSGQGADTEAFF. The chain has TRBV7-9 and TRBJ1-1; 11 bases line up with TRBD1. Germline V CDR1 and CDR2: SEHNR, FQNEAQ (reference sequence). The CDR3 runs to 15 residues. The ends lost 4 bases at V and 3 bases at J; junction bases unmatched: 4.

CDR3 sequence reads: CASSWPGGRELFF. The CDR3 DNA reads TGTGCCAGCAGTTGGCCGGGGGGTAGGGAGCTGTTTTTT. The chain links TRBV12-3 or TRBV12-4 to TRBJ2-2, with TRBD2 matching over 7 bases. The CDR3 consists of 13 residues. J lost 9 bases, V lost 4 bases, and 5 bases had no gene match.

The genes are TRBV6-2 or TRBV6-3 and TRBJ1-5; D remains ambiguous. The CDR3 runs to 16 residues. Germline CDR1 is MNHEY and CDR2 is SVGEGT. Trimming cost V 6 bases and J 1 base, with 16 bases left between them. This CDR3 reads CASSHTLDWSNQPQHF. The CDR3 nucleotides are TGTGCCAGCAGCCATACTCTAGACTGGAGCAATCAGCCCCAGCATTTT.

This clone has only a few counts. V usage is TRBV18 and J usage is TRBJ2-3; unclear D gene. The V and J ends lost 3 bases and 0 bases respectively, with 7 bases between them. The CDR3 loop spans 14 amino acids. Germline V lookup: CDR1 KGHSH, CDR2 LQKENI. The CDR3 loop reads CASSPLDSTDTQYF. CDR3 bases: TGTGCCAGCTCACCGCTAGACAGCACAGATACGCAGTATTTT.

The chain recombines TRBV15 with TRBJ1-5; D remains ambiguous. This CDR3 contains 14 residues. V lost 3 bases and J 9 bases, leaving 15 bases between the germline ends. The germline CDR1 and CDR2 sequences are LNHNV and YYDKDF (reference sequence). CDR3 nucleotide sequence: TGTGCCACCAGCAGGGAGGGCTTCGAGTGGCCCCAGCATTTT. Its translation is CATSREGFEWPQHF.

The chain employs TRBV5-3 and TRBJ2-5, with unresolved D. TRBV5-3 is an open reading frame, and its role is uncertain. The CDR3 sequence is 16 residues long. Trimming cost V 0 bases and J 5 bases, with 17 bases left between them. The chain's CDR3 is CARSLVRYDLIETQYF. CDR3 bases: TGTGCCAGAAGCTTGGTTCGGTACGATTTAATTGAGACCCAGTACTTC.